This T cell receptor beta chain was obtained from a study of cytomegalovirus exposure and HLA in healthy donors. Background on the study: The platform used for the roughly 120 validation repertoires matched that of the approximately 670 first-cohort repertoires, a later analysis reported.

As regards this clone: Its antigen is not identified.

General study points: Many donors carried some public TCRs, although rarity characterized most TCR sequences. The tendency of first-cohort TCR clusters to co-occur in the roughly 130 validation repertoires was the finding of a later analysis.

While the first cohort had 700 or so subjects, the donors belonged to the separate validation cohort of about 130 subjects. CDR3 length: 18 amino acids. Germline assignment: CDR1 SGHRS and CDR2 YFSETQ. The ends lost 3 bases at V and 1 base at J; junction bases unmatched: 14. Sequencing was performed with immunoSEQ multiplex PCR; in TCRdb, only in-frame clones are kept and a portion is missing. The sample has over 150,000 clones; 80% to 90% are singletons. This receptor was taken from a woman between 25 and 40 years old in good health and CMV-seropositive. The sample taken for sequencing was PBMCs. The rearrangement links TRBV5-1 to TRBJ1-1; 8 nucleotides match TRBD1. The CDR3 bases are TGCGCCAGCAGCTGGGGACAGGCAGGGTTGTCGCCGAACACTGAAGCTTTCTTT. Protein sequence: CASSWGQAGLSPNTEAFF.